These 8 T cell receptor beta chains were sequenced from one sample in a study of technical replicates of blood from several donors (dated 2017 in TCRdb). Library preparation was by the immunoSEQ multiplex PCR assay. What TCRdb holds here is the immuneACCESS table cut down to in-frame rearrangements. Part of the clones is not present; checked against another copy, under half of the missing clones reflect an unresolved V gene, and the others are unexplained. Here the sample has approximately 75,000 clones; approximately 97% occur a single time. The leading ten clones occupy almost 0.3% of the sample. The sequenced material came from T cells isolated from PBMCs. The source of these receptors is a human donor in good health.

V gene TRBV15 combines with J gene TRBJ1-5; tentatively, D is TRBD1 (5 bases). Trimming removed 0 bases at V and 5 bases at J, with 14 bases between. There are 16 residues in the CDR3. The germline V gene has CDR1 LNHNV and CDR2 YYDKDF (reference sequence). The CDR3 here is CATSRDRATADQPQHF. The DNA for the CDR3 is TGTGCCACCAGCAGAGATCGGGCGACAGCCGATCAGCCCCAGCATTTT.

J is TRBJ2-3 and V is TRBV10-3; D is perhaps TRBD2 (5 bases). The germline V gene has CDR1 ENHRY and CDR2 SYGVKD. The V end was cut by 2 bases, the J end by 2 bases, with 11 bases between. CDR3 length: 15 residues. The CDR3 region is CAISEGGGSTDTQYF. For the CDR3, the DNA is TGTGCCATCAGTGAGGGTGGCGGGTCCACAGATACGCAGTATTTT.

This chain links TRBV10-1 with TRBJ2-3; tentative D call: TRBD1 (6 bases). The CDR3 runs 12 residues. V lost 4 bases and J 5 bases, leaving 7 bases between the germline ends. In germline, CDR1 is WNHNN, CDR2 SYGVQD (reference sequence). The CDR3 sequence is CASSVGGDTQYF. The CDR3 nucleotides are TGCGCCAGCAGTGTAGGGGGAGATACGCAGTATTTT.

The chain is built from TRBV20-1 and TRBJ2-1, with D perhaps matching TRBD2 (5 bases). The V gene lost 5 bases and the J gene lost 7 bases, with 9 bases spanning the gap. The CDR3 loop spans 11 amino acids. Germline values: CDR1 DFQATT, CDR2 SNEGSKA (reference sequence). The CDR3 nucleotides read TGCAGTGCTCGGACTCAAAATGAGCAGTTCTTC. Encoded protein: CSARTQNEQFF.

V is TRBV10-3 and J is TRBJ2-7; 10 nucleotides match TRBD2. Germline CDR1 ENHRY, CDR2 SYGVKD. V was pared by 0 bases and J by 4 bases, with 15 bases of the junction left unmatched. The CDR3 loop spans 19 amino acids. CDR3 loop: CAISESPLAGIRIVYEQYF. CDR3 DNA: TGTGCCATCAGTGAGTCCCCACTAGCGGGGATACGAATCGTATACGAGCAGTACTTC.

The V call is TRBV27, the J call TRBJ2-7; 7 nucleotides match TRBD1. The CDR3 consists of 15 residues. Germline CDR1 and CDR2: MNHEY and SMNVEV (reference sequence). V trimming: 3 bases; J trimming: 3 bases; junction bases outside the gene matches: 8. DNA for the CDR3: TGTGCCAGCAGTTTCAGGGGGAGACTAAACTACGAGCAGTACTTC. It specifies CASSFRGRLNYEQYF.

The chain uses TRBV9 and TRBJ2-1; TRBD2 is a possible D gene (6 bases). The ends were cut back, 4 bases at V and 4 bases at J, with 12 bases in the middle. This CDR3 is built from 14 residues. Germline V CDR1 and CDR2: SGDLS, YYNGEE. CDR3 protein: CASSPWDFYNEQFF. As DNA, the CDR3 is TGTGCCAGCAGCCCATGGGACTTTTACAATGAGCAGTTCTTC.

The V and J genes are TRBV19 and TRBJ1-1, with TRBD1 matching 7 bases. This CDR3 is 14 amino acids long. J was trimmed by 4 bases and V by 8 bases; bases with no gene match: 10. The germline V gene has CDR1 LNHDA and CDR2 SQIVND (reference sequence). The CDR3 spells CASEGAILGTEAFF. CDR3 DNA: TGTGCCAGTGAGGGGGCGATTTTGGGCACTGAAGCTTTCTTT.